This TCR beta chain was sequenced in a study of beta chain features in type 1 diabetes. Study-level points and caveats: Patients showed naive, central memory and Treg TCRB repertoires that appeared more similar than those of healthy donors. Among all four CD4+ subsets, Type 1 diabetes patients had TCRB CDR3s that were moderately but significantly shorter. Junctions at VDJ sites from type 1 diabetes patients had fewer insertions and more deletions.

This clone was detected only a few times. What it binds is unknown. As every portion of the isolated RNA was reverse transcribed, the sequencing read expressed TCRB transcripts. Samples of naive, central memory and regulatory T cells yielded a mean of around 3.7 million reads. Sequenced by immunoSEQ multiplex PCR; TCRdb stores in-frame clones only, minus some. The sample contains hundreds of thousands of clones, about an eighth of which appear only once. Sequencing used naive CD4+ T cells from blood. The source of this sequence is a man between 18 and 35 years old with type 1 diabetes.

CDR3 region: CALQVDSNQPQHF. DNA for the CDR3: TGTGCCTTACAGGTTGATAGCAATCAGCCCCAGCATTTT. The chain joins TRBV30 to TRBJ1-5; the D gene is possibly TRBD1 (5 bases). V was trimmed by 7 bases and J by 0 bases, leaving 10 bases between them. Germline CDR1 and CDR2: GTSNPN and SVGIG (reference sequence). This CDR3 comprises 13 residues.